Detailed here is one T cell receptor beta chain. Its matching antigen is unknown. This table comes from immunoSEQ multiplex PCR, and its TCRdb copy is limited to in-frame clones, with some not included. This sample has around 100,000 clones; around 86% occur once, and the top ten carry 3% to 4%. The source of the sample is a study of T cell responses to AZD1222 COVID-19 vaccine. The study's findings and limits: Baseline testing showed seropositivity in only a handful of AZD1222 recipients. The donor group comprised mostly white British people and more females; the analysis possibly underestimated clonal diversity. Two doses of AZD1222 preceded a rise in Spike-specific TCR breadth and depth. Repertoires were collected only later (after the peak T cell response had occurred).

CDR1 and CDR2 from the germline V gene are SSHAT and FNYEAQ (reference sequence). V lost 8 bases, J lost 0 bases, and 3 bases stayed unmatched. This CDR3 region has 13 residues. The genes are TRBV7-7 and TRBJ2-5; 7 bases align to TRBD1. The receptor's source is an adult who received the MenACWY meningococcal vaccine as a control. The sample here was peripheral blood, taken 28 days after the second dose of the MenACWY control vaccine. CDR3 loop: CASGRGYQETQYF. Here the CDR3 DNA reads TGTGCCAGCGGCAGGGGGTACCAAGAGACCCAGTACTTC. Using reference TRBV7-7 and TRBJ2-5 for the parts outside the CDR3, the full variable domain is GAGVSQSPRYKVTKRGQDVTLRCDPISSHATLYWYQQALGQGPEFLTYFNYEAQPDKSGLPSDRFSAERPEGSISTLTIQRTEQRDSAMYRCASGRGYQETQYFGPGTRLLVL.